The 20 T cell receptor beta chains below come from one sample, sequenced in a study of T cells in Graves' hyperthyroidism and ophthalmopathy. Amplified TCR beta CDR3 regions came from RNA transcripts. The TCR CDR3 was amplified in a first-round RT-PCR using the HTBI primer set. Each CDR3 protein is one row after TCRdb ran MiXCR on the multiplex PCR reads. The data contain about 700,000 distinct CDR3 sequences, about 15% of them singletons. The sequenced sample was blood. These receptors were collected from a woman between 18 and 29 years old with Graves' hyperthyroidism.

This clonotype has just a few counts. V and J are TRBV12-3 or TRBV12-4 and TRBJ2-6, with D tentatively TRBD2 (5 bases). This CDR3 spans 17 amino acids. V lost 1 base, J lost 4 bases, and 14 bases lay in between. In nucleotides, the CDR3 is TGTGCCAGCAGTTTAGAGGACTTACGCCGGGGGGCCAACGTCCTGACTTTC. Amino acid sequence: CASSLEDLRRGANVLTF.

This clonotype was recorded at least ten times. The chain carries TRBV20-1 and TRBJ1-1; the D is unclear. V lost 2 bases and J lost 2, with 9 bases in between. This CDR3 contains 13 residues. Germline CDR1 and CDR2: DFQATT and SNEGSKA (reference sequence). This CDR3 reads CSARPTPNTEAFF. The CDR3 nucleotides are TGCAGTGCTAGACCCACCCCAAACACTGAAGCTTTCTTT.

This clonotype was seen only a few times. The chain links TRBV29-1 to TRBJ2-7; the D gene is possibly TRBD2 (6 bases). CDR1 is SQVTM, CDR2 ANQGSEA, per germline. The CDR3 runs 13 residues. V shed 7 bases and J shed 6 bases, with 19 bases lying between them. CDR3 loop: CSGAGSRDGEQYF. CDR3 DNA: TGCAGCGGCGCCGGTTCGCGGGATGGCGAGCAGTACTTC.

The chain has TRBV10-3 and TRBJ2-7; TRBD1 agrees at 11 bases. This CDR3 has 14 residues. With V trimmed by 8 bases and J by 4 bases, 7 bases remained unmatched. Germline assignment: CDR1 ENHRY and CDR2 SYGVKD. CDR3 amino acids: CAIGRGQGGYEQYF. The DNA of the CDR3 is TGTGCCATCGGGCGGGGACAGGGGGGGTACGAGCAGTACTTC.

This chain joins TRBV6-1 and TRBJ2-7, with 9 bases aligning to TRBD1. The junction had 7 bases not matched to a gene; V was cut back by 2 bases and J by 2 bases. Germline lookup yields CDR1 MNHNS and CDR2 SASEGT. The CDR3 consists of 16 residues. CDR3 residues: CASSENRGRGTYEQYF. CDR3 in DNA: TGTGCCAGCAGTGAAAACAGGGGGCGGGGCACCTACGAGCAGTACTTC.

To note about this clonotype: The germline gene is not matched at one end of the junction; a read error may be the cause. The J gene is TRBJ1-4, the V gene TRBV9, with a weak D call TRBD1 (6 bases). The germline V gene encodes CDR1 SGDLS and CDR2 YYNGEE. The CDR3 runs 15 residues. For the CDR3, the DNA is TGTGCCAGCAGCGTTTCCGGGGGCGTCAATGAAAAACTGCTTTTT. It encodes CASSVSGGVNEKLLF.

The table lists this clonotype with many counts. The chain recombines TRBV15 with TRBJ2-5, with a weak D call TRBD1 (6 bases). The CDR3 is 14 amino acids. Trimming cost V 0 bases and J 5 bases, with 10 bases left between them. Germline CDR1 reads LNHNV; CDR2 reads YYDKDF (reference sequence). The CDR3 coding sequence is TGTGCCACCAGCAGAGACAGGGGTGGGGAGACCCAGTACTTC. Protein product: CATSRDRGGETQYF.

This chain links TRBV24-1 with TRBJ2-2, with 7 positions matching TRBD1. V shed 0 bases, J shed 0 bases, and the junction held 3 bases outside the gene matches. The CDR3 extends over 17 amino acids. Germline V CDR1 and CDR2: KGHDR, SFDVKD. For the CDR3, the DNA is TGTGCCACCAGTGATTTGGGGACAGCCGCGAACACCGGGGAGCTGTTTTTT. Translating it yields CATSDLGTAANTGELFF.

This clonotype appeared a few times. V gene TRBV30 combines with J gene TRBJ1-1; no clear D gene. CDR1 is GTSNPN and CDR2 is SVGIG in the germline V gene (reference sequence). CDR3 length: 16 amino acids. Between the trimmed V and J ends, which lost 3 bases and 4 bases, there was a span of 21 bases. CDR3 bases: TGTGCCTGGAGCCGCCTCCTCTCCTCGAGGGTCACTGAAGCTTTCTTT. Translating it yields CAWSRLLSSRVTEAFF.

This clonotype was detected ten times or more. The genes are TRBV3-1 and TRBJ1-4; D remains unclear. This CDR3 spans 15 amino acids. Deletions cut 1 base from V and 7 bases from J, with 13 bases between. Germline V gives CDR1 LGHDT, CDR2 YNNKEL (reference sequence). The CDR3 coding sequence is TGTGCCAGCAGCCAAGTCAGGAGTTGGGGTGAAAAACTGTTTTTT. Residues: CASSQVRSWGEKLFF.

This clonotype was seen repeatedly, ten times or more. The chain combines TRBV2 with TRBJ2-2; 8 bases map to TRBD2. Unmatched junction bases numbered 12, after V lost 6 bases and J lost 6 bases. This CDR3 is built from 16 residues. Germline CDR1 SNHLY, CDR2 FYNNEI. CDR3 residues: CASRLPGLEAPGELFF. The CDR3 DNA follows: TGTGCCAGCAGGTTACCGGGACTAGAGGCCCCCGGGGAGCTGTTTTTT.

This clonotype was seen repeatedly, ten times or more. The CDR3 end shows no conserved phenylalanine or tryptophan, and so a read error is likely. This chain links TRBV2 with TRBJ2-1, with 12 bases matching TRBD2. The V segment lost 6 bases and the J segment 2 bases; nucleotides outside the gene matches: 14. The CDR3 has 19 amino acids. Germline loops: CDR1 SNHLY, CDR2 FYNNEI. The CDR3: CASRETSGSGKSAYNEQFS. The CDR3 nucleotides are TGTGCCAGCAGAGAGACTAGCGGGAGTGGGAAATCCGCCTACAATGAGCAGTTCTCC.

In its sample, this clonotype was seen a few times. The chain links TRBV14 to TRBJ2-7; 8 bases map to TRBD2. CDR1 and CDR2 (germline): SGHDN, FVKESK. The CDR3 is 13 residues long. The ends lost 9 bases at V and 4 bases at J; junction bases unmatched: 8. The CDR3 DNA sequence: TGTGCCAGACTCACTAGCGGAGGGTACGAGCAGTACTTC. Protein product: CARLTSGGYEQYF.

The chain uses TRBV19 and TRBJ2-1; 9 bases are a match to TRBD2. Germline CDR1 is LNHDA and CDR2 is SQIVND (reference sequence). The trim removed 3 bases at V and 1 base at J, leaving 10 bases unmatched. The CDR3 length is 18 residues. CDR3 bases: TGTGCCAGTAGTATTCAGAGGCGCGGGAGGGGGTCCTACAATGAGCAGTTCTTC. Its translation is CASSIQRRGRGSYNEQFF.

This clonotype was picked up a small number of times. This chain uses TRBV7-6 with TRBJ2-2; TRBD2 aligns across 10 bases. The CDR3 has 18 amino acids. CDR1 and CDR2 from the germline V gene are SGHVS and FNYEAQ. Trimming at V came to 1 base and at J to 6 bases, leaving 11 bases not matched to a gene. The CDR3: CASSLDTWTSGIAGELFF. CDR3 DNA sequence: TGTGCCAGCAGCTTAGACACATGGACTAGCGGTATCGCCGGGGAGCTGTTTTTT. The full variable domain, completed using reference TRBV7-6 and TRBJ2-2, is GAGVSQSPRYKVTKRGQDVALRCDPISGHVSLYWYRQALGQGPEFLTYFNYEAQQDKSGLPNDRFSAERPEGSISTLTIQRTEQRDSAMYRCASSLDTWTSGIAGELFFGEGSRLTVL.

This clonotype occurred many times. V is TRBV29-1 and J is TRBJ2-3, with 8 bases that match TRBD2. Germline CDR1 SQVTM, CDR2 ANQGSEA. CDR3 size: 12 residues. After removal of 6 bases from V and 4 bases from J, the junction contained 3 bases not matched to a gene. The CDR3 DNA follows: TGCAGCGTAGCAGCGGGAGCAGATACGCAGTATTTT. Amino acid sequence: CSVAAGADTQYF.

V is TRBV4-1 and J is TRBJ2-1; D remains unclear. Deletions cut 0 bases from V and 6 bases from J, with 9 bases between. There are 14 residues in the CDR3. The V gene's germline CDR1 is MGHRA and CDR2 YSYEKL. CDR3 sequence (DNA): TGCGCCAGCAGCCAAGAATTTATAAGCAATGAGCAGTTCTTC. It encodes CASSQEFISNEQFF.

The chain has TRBV20-1 and TRBJ1-6; D gene ambiguous. Germline CDR1 and CDR2: DFQATT and SNEGSKA (reference sequence). The CDR3 runs to 12 residues. Trimming cost V 1 base and J 9 bases, with 7 bases left between them. The CDR3 bases are TGCAGTGCTAGAGGGGGTAGTTCACCCCTCCACTTT. Translating gives CSARGGSSPLHF.

Many counts were recorded for this clonotype. The gene calls are TRBV2 and TRBJ2-1, with 8 bases lining up with TRBD1. V dropped 7 bases and J dropped 6; count of bases not matched to a gene: 2. The CDR3 length is 12 residues. CDR1 SNHLY and CDR2 FYNNEI come from the germline V gene. For the CDR3, the DNA is TGTGCCAGCACCGGGACAGGCAATGAGCAGTTCTTC. Amino acids: CASTGTGNEQFF.

The chain employs TRBV18 and TRBJ1-2; D is possibly TRBD1 (5 bases). The CDR3 covers 14 residues. Looked up from germline, CDR1 is KGHSH and CDR2 is LQKENI. Deletions cut 6 bases from V and 4 bases from J, with 15 bases between. The DNA of the CDR3 is TGTGCCAGCTCTGGTGCTGGGGGGTCCTATGGCTACACCTTC. Translating gives CASSGAGGSYGYTF.